This T cell receptor (beta chain) was documented in a study of OX40 agonist ivuxolimab in advanced cancers. This clone was found once. The study sampled blood at baseline, cycle 4 day 1, and cycle 7 day 1. This table comes from immunoSEQ multiplex PCR, and its TCRdb copy is limited to in-frame clones, with some not included. Counted here are about 64,000 clones, roughly 80% occurring once; the ten biggest clones make up about 2%. This CDR3 region has 16 residues. From germline, CDR1 is SGHTA and CDR2 FQGTGA. Trimming took 4 bases from V and 9 from J; bases not matched to a gene: 8. This TCR was sampled from an adult with an advanced solid tumor such as melanoma, head and neck, liver or kidney cancer. The specimen was CD4+ or CD8+ T cells sorted from blood, collected in a trial of the OX40 agonist ivuxolimab. The chain carries TRBV7-3 and TRBJ2-1, with 14 bases lining up with TRBD2. CDR3 residues: CASSSGLAGGRSEQFF. CDR3 nucleotides: TGTGCCAGCAGCTCCGGACTAGCGGGGGGAAGAAGTGAGCAGTTCTTC. Combining the CDR3 with reference TRBV7-3 and TRBJ2-1 gives the whole variable domain GAGVSQTPSNKVTEKGKYVELRCDPISGHTALYWYRQSLGQGPEFLIYFQGTGAADDSGLPNDRFFAVRPEGSVSTLKIQRTERGDSAVYLCASSSGLAGGRSEQFFGPGTRLTVL.